This T cell receptor (beta chain) was documented in a study of cytomegalovirus exposure and HLA in healthy donors. The study, taken as a whole, reports: Apparent HLA restriction characterized most CMV-associated TCR beta chains in a later analysis. A few chains tied to CMV proved CMV antigen-specific in vitro. In a later analysis, at a false discovery rate of 0.05, fewer than 20,000 TCR beta sequences were associated with HLA alleles. When analyzed later, a missense DCLRE1C variant was found to be linked to TCR beta V- and J-gene trimming.

The CDR3 has 13 amino acids. Germline values: CDR1 MDHEN, CDR2 SYDVKM. With V trimmed by 6 bases and J by 5 bases, 6 bases remained unmatched. Points on this clone: Its antigen is not known.

The PCR used 60 Vbeta and 13 Jbeta primers. The protocol was immunoSEQ multiplex PCR, while the TCRdb copy is restricted to in-frame clones and leaves out a portion. The table for this sample gives about 34,000 clones. The chain is built from TRBV28 and TRBJ1-1; 7 bases align to TRBD1. Sequencing input: PBMCs. The sequence was collected from a woman aged 35 to 49 in good health and CMV-seropositive. CDR3 sequence: CASRAGGRTEAFF. Written as DNA, the CDR3 is TGTGCCAGCAGGGCAGGGGGGCGGACTGAAGCTTTCTTT.